This T cell receptor beta chain was captured in a study of blood T cell repertoires in COVID-19. Study-wide background: COVID-19 samples, acute and convalescent, were from the United States, Italy and Spain. The analysed material was cDNA or gDNA that came from T cells, B-cell-depleted T cells, or PBMCs.

As handled by the study authors: Estimated nucleated cell counts came from reference gene primer amplification. Assay used: immunoSEQ multiplex PCR; TCRdb lists only in-frame clones, some missing. Clone size and V and J calls were adopted from that table, with D and trimming inferred from the DNA. Of over 120,000 clones listed, around 83% are singletons. Trimming stripped 4 bases from V and 5 bases from J, with 21 bases between. Per germline, CDR1 SGHDN and CDR2 FVKESK. The CDR3 covers 16 residues. Sequenced sample: peripheral blood. The chain couples TRBV14 to TRBJ2-7; perhaps TRBD1 as D (6 bases). This clonotype originated in a woman aged 80 or over with acute or convalescent COVID-19. The CDR3 DNA reads as TGTGCCAGCAGCCCGATTAATCAGGGGTGGGAAAACGAGCAGTACTTC. It translates to CASSPINQGWENEQYF.